This T cell receptor (beta chain) was obtained from a study of siplizumab effects on memory and regulatory T cells. This clone was seen only once. V dropped 1 base and J dropped 5 bases, with 11 bases sitting between them. This CDR3 comprises 14 residues. CDR1 is MNHEY and CDR2 is SVGAGI in the germline V gene. Per sample, roughly 10^5 TCR templates were assayed. Libraries were prepared by immunoSEQ multiplex PCR; TCRdb keeps only in-frame clonotypes and omits some of them. The sample has tens of thousands of clones, roughly 94% seen once. The rearrangement joins TRBV6-5 to TRBJ1-1; D gene uncertain. The sample was non-Treg CD4+ T cells sorted from blood. The TCR comes from a human donor in good health. This CDR3 is CASSYWAMETEAFF. For the CDR3, the DNA is TGTGCCAGCAGTTACTGGGCCATGGAAACTGAAGCTTTCTTT.